The clone carrying this T cell receptor beta chain was counted once. The data were obtained in a study of CD4 and CD8 cells across lung adenocarcinoma regions. One entry per CDR3 protein, called by TCRdb with MiXCR from the PCR reads. Altogether tens of thousands of distinct CDR3 sequences are present, 40% to 60% being singletons, with the ten largest covering approximately 48%. Trimming removed 6 bases from V and 11 bases from J, with 22 bases in between. The CDR3 is 14 amino acids. In germline, CDR1 is MNHNS, CDR2 SASEGT. The sequenced sample consisted of CD8+ T cells from the center of a lung tumor. The chain employs TRBV6-1 and TRBJ2-5, with D unresolved. This TCR was recovered from a male donor with lung adenocarcinoma. The CD4 and CD8 labels of this study may be unreliable. The CDR3: CASRRQVSYNEQYF. The DNA for the CDR3 is TGTGCCAGCAGAAGACAAGTCTCCTACAATGAGCAGTACTTC.